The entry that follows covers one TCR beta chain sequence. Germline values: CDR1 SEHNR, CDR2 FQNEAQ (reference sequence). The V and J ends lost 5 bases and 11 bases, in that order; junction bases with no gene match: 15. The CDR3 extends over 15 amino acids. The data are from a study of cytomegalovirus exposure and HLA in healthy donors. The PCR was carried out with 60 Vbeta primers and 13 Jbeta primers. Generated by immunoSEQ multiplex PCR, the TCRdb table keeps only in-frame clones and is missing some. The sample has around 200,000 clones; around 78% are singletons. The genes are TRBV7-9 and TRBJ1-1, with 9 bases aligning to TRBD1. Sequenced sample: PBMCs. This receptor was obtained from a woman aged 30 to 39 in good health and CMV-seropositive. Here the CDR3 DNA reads TGTGCCAGCAGCCCCGGAGCCGACAGGGGGGAAACGGCTTTCTTT. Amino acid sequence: CASSPGADRGETAFF.